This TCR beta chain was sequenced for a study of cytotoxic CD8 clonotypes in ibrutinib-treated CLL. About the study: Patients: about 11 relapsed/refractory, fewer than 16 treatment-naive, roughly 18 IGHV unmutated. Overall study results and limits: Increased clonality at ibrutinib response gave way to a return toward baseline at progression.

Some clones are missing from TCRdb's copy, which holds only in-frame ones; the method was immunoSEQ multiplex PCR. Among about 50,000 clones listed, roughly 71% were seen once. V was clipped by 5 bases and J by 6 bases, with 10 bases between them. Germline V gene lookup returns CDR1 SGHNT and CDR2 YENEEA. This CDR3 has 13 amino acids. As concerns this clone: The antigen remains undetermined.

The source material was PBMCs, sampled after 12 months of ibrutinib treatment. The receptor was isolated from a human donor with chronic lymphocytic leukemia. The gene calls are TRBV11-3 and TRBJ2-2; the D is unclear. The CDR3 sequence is CASSPNGPGELFF. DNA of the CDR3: TGTGCCAGCAGCCCCAATGGCCCCGGGGAGCTGTTTTTT.